What follows are 13 T cell receptor beta chains derived from one specimen sequenced in a study of memory CD4+ T cells and cytomegalovirus serostatus. Single viable CD3+CD4+CD8-CD45RO+ cells were sorted as the memory CD4+ T cells. Assay: immunoSEQ multiplex PCR; the TCRdb copy retains only in-frame clones and omits some. This table has 50,000 to 60,000 clones, around 80% appearing once. The material sequenced was memory CD4+ T cells from blood. These receptors were collected from an adult in good health and CMV-seropositive.

The chain combines TRBV7-2 with TRBJ2-3, with 10 nucleotides matching TRBD1. Germline V CDR1 and CDR2: SGHTA, FQGNSA. The CDR3 extends over 14 amino acids. V trimming: 4 bases; J trimming: 4 bases; junction bases outside the gene matches: 2. The CDR3 DNA reads as TGTGCCAGCAGCTCGACAGGGGGCGCAGATACGCAGTATTTT. Its protein product is CASSSTGGADTQYF.

The V and J genes are TRBV7-3 and TRBJ2-5; 8 bases match TRBD2. The germline V gene has CDR1 SGHTA and CDR2 FQGTGA. The CDR3 has 13 residues. The V and J ends lost 4 bases and 5 bases, in that order; junction bases with no gene match: 3. For the CDR3, the DNA is TGTGCCAGCAGCTCCGGGAGGGCTGAGACCCAGTACTTC. It translates to CASSSGRAETQYF.

The V gene is TRBV27, the J gene TRBJ2-3; the D is unclear. CDR1 is MNHEY, CDR2 SMNVEV, per germline (reference sequence). V was clipped by 0 bases and J by 0 bases, with 19 bases between them. This CDR3 is 19 amino acids long. The CDR3 DNA sequence: TGTGCCAGCAGTTTATCGCCGGGCGGCGGCCAGTTTAGCACAGATACGCAGTATTTT. Residues: CASSLSPGGGQFSTDTQYF.

The table lists this clone with a few counts. The chain couples TRBV29-1 to TRBJ1-2, with TRBD1 matching over 12 bases. The V gene end was trimmed by 3 bases and the J gene end by 2 bases; junction bases not matched to a gene: 4. The CDR3 extends over 15 amino acids. Germline CDR1 reads SQVTM; CDR2 reads ANQGSEA. In DNA form, the CDR3 reads TGCAGCGTTGACAGGGACAGGGGGCGAAACTATGGCTACACCTTC. This encodes CSVDRDRGRNYGYTF. Combining the CDR3 with reference TRBV29-1 and TRBJ1-2 gives the whole variable domain SAVISQKPSRDICQRGTSLTIQCQVDSQVTMMFWYRQQPGQSLTLIATANQGSEATYESGFVIDKFPISRPNLTFSTLTVSNMSPEDSSIYLCSVDRDRGRNYGYTFGSGTRLTVV.

The table lists this clone with a few counts. This chain uses TRBV6-1 with TRBJ1-6, with TRBD1 as a possible D gene (6 bases). The V end lost 0 bases, the J end lost 6 bases, and 15 bases lay between the germline ends. This CDR3 has 17 amino acids. Germline V CDR1 and CDR2: MNHNS, SASEGT. This chain's CDR3 is CASSEAGAAYGNSPLHF. CDR3 nucleotide sequence: TGTGCCAGCAGTGAAGCGGGGGCGGCCTACGGTAATTCACCCCTCCACTTT.

The chain employs TRBV6-5 and TRBJ2-3; D may be TRBD2 (5 bases). CDR1 MNHEY and CDR2 SVGAGI come from the germline V gene. The ends were cut back, 2 bases at V and 2 bases at J, with 8 bases in the middle. CDR3 size: 14 residues. The CDR3 coding sequence is TGTGCCAGCAGTTACAGGGAGCCCACAGATACGCAGTATTTT. It translates to CASSYREPTDTQYF.

CDR3 residues: CASSIGGQVSGELFF. For the CDR3, the DNA is TGTGCCAGTAGTATAGGTGGGCAGGTCTCCGGGGAGCTGTTTTTT. The chain carries TRBV19 and TRBJ2-2; no reliable D call. Germline CDR1 LNHDA, CDR2 SQIVND (reference sequence). The V and J ends lost 1 base and 6 bases respectively, with 12 bases between them. CDR3 size: 15 residues.

V gene TRBV2 combines with J gene TRBJ2-3; TRBD2 matches 16 bases. The CDR3 is 18 residues long. Germline trimming cut 6 bases from V and 3 bases from J; bases unmatched to any gene: 9. Germline CDR1 reads SNHLY; CDR2 reads FYNNEI. The CDR3 DNA follows: TGTGCCAGCAGGGCCGGGACTAGCGGGAGGGGAGGGACAGATACGCAGTATTTT. Translating it yields CASRAGTSGRGGTDTQYF.

This clone was seen more than once but under ten times. V and J are TRBV18 and TRBJ1-1; TRBD1 is a possible D gene (6 bases). Trimming pared 6 bases from V and 2 bases from J, leaving 10 bases between. The CDR3 is 13 amino acids. Germline V CDR1 and CDR2: KGHSH, LQKENI. CDR3 amino acids: CASSRTDNTEAFF. The CDR3 region has the DNA TGTGCCAGCTCCCGGACAGATAACACTGAAGCTTTCTTT.

This chain connects TRBV18 to TRBJ2-7; D remains ambiguous. Germline V gene sequence: CDR1 KGHSH, CDR2 LQKENI. This CDR3 has 14 residues. Deletions cut 3 bases from V and 3 bases from J, with 12 bases between. The CDR3 protein is CASSPTRRFYEQYF. The CDR3 region has the DNA TGTGCCAGCTCACCGACTCGGCGCTTCTACGAGCAGTACTTC. Complete variable domain (other parts from reference TRBV18 and TRBJ2-7): NAGVMQNPRHLVRRRGQEARLRCSPMKGHSHVYWYRQLPEEGLKFMVYLQKENIIDESGMPKERFSAEFPKEGPSILRIQQVVRGDSAAYFCASSPTRRFYEQYFGPGTRLTVT.

The gene calls are TRBV14 and TRBJ2-3; tentatively, D is TRBD2 (5 bases). The CDR3 spans 13 residues. CDR1 is SGHDN and CDR2 is FVKESK in the germline V gene. Deletions cut 1 base from V and 6 bases from J, with 8 bases between. The CDR3 nucleotides read TGTGCCAGCAGCCAAGCAGGCGGGGATACGCAGTATTTT. Its protein is CASSQAGGDTQYF. The full variable domain, rest sourced from reference TRBV14 and TRBJ2-3, is EAGVTQFPSHSVIEKGQTVTLRCDPISGHDNLYWYRRVMGKEIKFLLHFVKESKQDESGMPNNRFLAERTGGTYSTLKVQPAELEDSGVYFCASSQAGGDTQYFGPGTRLTVL.

This clone was counted between two and nine times. CDR3 sequence (DNA): TGTGCCAGTACTCCAGGGAGCTCTGGAAACACCATATATTTT. Protein: CASTPGSSGNTIYF. The chain employs TRBV19 and TRBJ1-3, with D possibly TRBD1 on 5 matching bases. From germline, CDR1 is LNHDA and CDR2 SQIVND (reference sequence). Trimming took 7 bases from V and 0 from J, leaving 10 bases between them. This CDR3 has 14 amino acids.

V gene TRBV2 combines with J gene TRBJ1-5; no definite D call. The germline V and J ends were trimmed by 0 bases and 6 bases, with 3 bases remaining between them. Germline V gene sequence: CDR1 SNHLY, CDR2 FYNNEI. This CDR3 region has 12 residues. The CDR3 spells CASSEAFQPQHF. CDR3 DNA sequence: TGTGCCAGCAGTGAAGCTTTTCAGCCCCAGCATTTT.